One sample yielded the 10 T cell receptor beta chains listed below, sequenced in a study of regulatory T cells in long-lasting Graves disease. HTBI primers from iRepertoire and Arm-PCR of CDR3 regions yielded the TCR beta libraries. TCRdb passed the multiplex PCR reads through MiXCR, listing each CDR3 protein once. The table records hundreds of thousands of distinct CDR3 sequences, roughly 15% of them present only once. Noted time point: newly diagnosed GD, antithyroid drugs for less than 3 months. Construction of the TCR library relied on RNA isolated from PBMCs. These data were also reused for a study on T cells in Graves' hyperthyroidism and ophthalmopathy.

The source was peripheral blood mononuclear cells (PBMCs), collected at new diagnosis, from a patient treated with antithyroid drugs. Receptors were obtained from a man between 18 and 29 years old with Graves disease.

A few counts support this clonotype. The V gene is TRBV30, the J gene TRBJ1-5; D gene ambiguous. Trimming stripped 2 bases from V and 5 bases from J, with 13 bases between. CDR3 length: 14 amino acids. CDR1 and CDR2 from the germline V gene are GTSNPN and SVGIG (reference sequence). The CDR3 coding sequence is TGTGCCTGGAGTTCGAACTACGGGGATCAGCCCCAGCATTTT. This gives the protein CAWSSNYGDQPQHF.

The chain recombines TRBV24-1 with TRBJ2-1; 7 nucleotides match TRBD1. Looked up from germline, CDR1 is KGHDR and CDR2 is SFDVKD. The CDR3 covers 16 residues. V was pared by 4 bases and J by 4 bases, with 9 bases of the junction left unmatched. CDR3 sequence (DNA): TGTGCCACCAGTGACTCAGGGGGTGGCGGATACAATGAGCAGTTCTTC. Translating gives CATSDSGGGGYNEQFF.

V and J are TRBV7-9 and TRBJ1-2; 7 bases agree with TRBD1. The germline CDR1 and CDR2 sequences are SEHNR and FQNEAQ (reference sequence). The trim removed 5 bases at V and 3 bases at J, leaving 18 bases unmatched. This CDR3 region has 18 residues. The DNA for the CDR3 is TGTGCCAGCAGCCCTATCCCCGGAGGGGGCGAGGGGGACTATGGCTACACCTTC. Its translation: CASSPIPGGGEGDYGYTF.

The CDR3 DNA sequence: TGTGCCAGCAGTTTATCGGCCGGACTAGCGGGAGTGTTTGATACGCAGTATTTT. Encoded protein: CASSLSAGLAGVFDTQYF. V usage is TRBV12-3 or TRBV12-4 and J usage is TRBJ2-3, with 13 bases aligning to TRBD2. This CDR3 spans 18 amino acids. The J segment lost 6 bases and the V segment lost 2 bases, leaving 11 bases of the junction unmatched.

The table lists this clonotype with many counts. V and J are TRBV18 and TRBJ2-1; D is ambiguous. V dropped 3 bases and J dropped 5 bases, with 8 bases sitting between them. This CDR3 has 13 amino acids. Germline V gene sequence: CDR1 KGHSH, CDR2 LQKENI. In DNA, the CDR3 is TGTGCCAGCTCACCGCGGCAGAACAATGAGCAGTTCTTC. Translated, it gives CASSPRQNNEQFF.

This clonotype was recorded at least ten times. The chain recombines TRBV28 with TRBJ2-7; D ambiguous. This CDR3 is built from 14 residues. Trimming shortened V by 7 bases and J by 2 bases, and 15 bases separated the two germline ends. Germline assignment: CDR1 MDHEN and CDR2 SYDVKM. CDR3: CASTSRISAYEQYF. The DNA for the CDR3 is TGTGCCAGCACGTCAAGGATATCGGCCTACGAGCAGTACTTC.

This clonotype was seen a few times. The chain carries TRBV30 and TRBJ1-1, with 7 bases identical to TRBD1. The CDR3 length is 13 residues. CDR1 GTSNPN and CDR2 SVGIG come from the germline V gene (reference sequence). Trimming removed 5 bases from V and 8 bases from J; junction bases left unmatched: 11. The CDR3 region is CAWDGGGAPEAFF. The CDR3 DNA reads TGTGCCTGGGACGGAGGGGGCGCTCCAGAAGCTTTCTTT.

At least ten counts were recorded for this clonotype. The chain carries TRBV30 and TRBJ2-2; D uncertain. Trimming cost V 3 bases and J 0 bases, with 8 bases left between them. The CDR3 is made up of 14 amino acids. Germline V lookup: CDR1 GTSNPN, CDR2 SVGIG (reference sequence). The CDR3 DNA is TGTGCCTGGAGAGGACGGACGAACACCGGGGAGCTGTTTTTT. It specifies CAWRGRTNTGELFF. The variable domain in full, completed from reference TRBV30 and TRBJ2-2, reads SQTIHQWPATLVQPVGSPLSLECTVEGTSNPNLYWYRQAAGRGLQLLFYSVGIGQISSEVPQNLSASRPQDRQFILSSKKLLLSDSGFYLCAWRGRTNTGELFFGEGSRLTVL.

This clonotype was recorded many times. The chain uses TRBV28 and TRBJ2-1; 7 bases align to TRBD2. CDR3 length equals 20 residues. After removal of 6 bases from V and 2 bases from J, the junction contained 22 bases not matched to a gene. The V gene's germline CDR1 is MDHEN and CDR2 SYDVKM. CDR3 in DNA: TGTGCCAGCAGCCCCAGTCCCGGGACCAGTAGGGGAGGGCCCTACAATGAGCAGTTCTTC. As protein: CASSPSPGTSRGGPYNEQFF.

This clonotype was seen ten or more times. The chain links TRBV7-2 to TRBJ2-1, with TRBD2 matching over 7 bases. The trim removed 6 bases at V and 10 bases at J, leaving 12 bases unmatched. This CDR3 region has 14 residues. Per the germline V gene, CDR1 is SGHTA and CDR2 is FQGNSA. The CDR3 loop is CASRLPGGGREQFF. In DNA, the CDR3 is TGTGCCAGCAGACTTCCGGGGGGAGGCCGAGAGCAGTTCTTC.